This T cell receptor beta chain was identified during a study of blood T cell repertoires in COVID-19. In the source study's methods: Amplification of reference gene primers was used by the study to estimate nucleated cell counts. Generated by immunoSEQ multiplex PCR, the TCRdb table keeps only in-frame clones and is missing some. The V and J calls and clone size are taken from that table; D and trimming were inferred from the DNA. This sample carries 270,000 or so clones, about 89% of them seen once, and the ten largest clones take 2.6%. Germline CDR1 MNHEY, CDR2 SMNVEV (reference sequence). CDR3 size: 16 residues. The J segment lost 4 bases and the V segment lost 2 bases, leaving 6 bases of the junction unmatched.

The chain couples TRBV27 to TRBJ2-5; 11 bases are shared with TRBD1. This clonotype was obtained from a woman aged 18 to 35 who had recovered from COVID-19. The specimen was PBMCs or T cells enriched from blood (not recorded which). The CDR3 loop reads CASSLQRDRGLETQYF. CDR3 in DNA: TGTGCCAGCAGTTTACAAAGGGACAGGGGGTTAGAGACCCAGTACTTC.